This T cell receptor (beta chain) comes out of a study of blood T cell repertoires in COVID-19. Clones were read by immunoSEQ multiplex PCR, and TCRdb kept only the in-frame ones, dropping some. Of around 70,000 clones listed, roughly 80% are singletons. Trimming cost V 2 bases and J 4 bases; bases outside gene matches: 6. This CDR3 spans 18 amino acids. Germline-derived CDR1 and CDR2 are LGHNA and YNFKEQ. The sequence derives from a woman at least 80 years old with active or convalescent COVID-19. What was sequenced was peripheral blood. The chain carries TRBV4-2 and TRBJ2-2; TRBD2 aligns across 14 bases. The CDR3 sequence: CASSQKTSGGATTGELFF. CDR3 in DNA: TGTGCCAGCAGCCAAAAGACTAGCGGGGGGGCGACCACCGGGGAGCTGTTTTTT.